Shown below are 5 T cell receptor beta chains from a single sample sequenced in a study of blood T cell repertoires in COVID-19. The repertoire was sequenced with immunoSEQ multiplex PCR; TCRdb's copy has only in-frame clones and lacks some. Of approximately 450,000 clones listed, around 89% are singletons. The sequenced sample was peripheral blood. The receptors come from a young woman with acute or convalescent COVID-19.

This chain links TRBV5-1 with TRBJ2-5, with D tentatively TRBD1 (6 bases). Trimming left V 0 bases short and J 2 bases short, with 14 bases between. Germline CDR1 is SGHRS and CDR2 is YFSETQ. The CDR3 totals 16 residues. CDR3 sequence (DNA): TGCGCCAGCAGCTTGGGGGACCGGGACAAACAAGAGACCCAGTACTTC. Its protein is CASSLGDRDKQETQYF. The complete variable domain, with remaining parts taken from reference TRBV5-1 and TRBJ2-5, reads KAGVTQTPRYLIKTRGQQVTLSCSPISGHRSVSWYQQTPGQGLQFLFEYFSETQRNKGNFPGRFSGRQFSNSRSEMNVSTLELGDSALYLCASSLGDRDKQETQYFGPGTRLLVL.

J is TRBJ1-2 and V is TRBV5-6; no firm D call. The length of the CDR3 is 17 residues. Trimming took off 6 bases at V and 2 bases at J, with 23 bases between the two ends. Germline values: CDR1 SGHDT, CDR2 YYEEEE. Here the CDR3 reads CASTSKLIQVTNYGYTF. For the CDR3, the DNA is TGTGCCAGCACCTCAAAGTTAATCCAGGTGACGAACTATGGCTACACCTTC.

This chain joins TRBV28 and TRBJ1-5; a weak D match, TRBD1 (6 bases). The V end lost 6 bases, the J end lost 6 bases, and 18 bases lay between the germline ends. There are 15 residues in the CDR3. Germline CDR1 is MDHEN and CDR2 is SYDVKM. The CDR3 loop is CASRVTGHSSQPQHF. DNA for the CDR3: TGTGCCAGCAGAGTTACGGGACACTCGAGTCAGCCCCAGCATTTT.

The V call is TRBV2, the J call TRBJ1-1; 9 bases align to TRBD1. The germline V gene encodes CDR1 SNHLY and CDR2 FYNNEI. The trim removed 6 bases at V and 5 bases at J, leaving 7 bases unmatched. This CDR3 has 14 residues. For the CDR3, the DNA is TGTGCCAGCAGCCAGGGACAGGGAGTAACTGAAGCTTTCTTT. It codes for CASSQGQGVTEAFF.

The chain recombines TRBV20-1 with TRBJ2-5, with D unclear. The CDR3 has 9 amino acids. The ends were cut back, 4 bases at V and 7 bases at J, with 4 bases in the middle. Germline V gene lookup returns CDR1 DFQATT and CDR2 SNEGSKA (reference sequence). CDR3 amino acids: CSATRTQYF. CDR3 nucleotides: TGCAGTGCTACGCGGACCCAGTACTTC.